One sample yielded the 9 T cell receptor beta chains listed below, sequenced in a study of shared clonotypes between healthy human individuals. Only CD45RO-negative cells positively selected for CCR7 counted as naive CD8 cells, so terminally differentiated effector memory CD45RA+ cells were excluded. Profiled with immunoSEQ multiplex PCR; TCRdb holds only in-frame clones, not every one. This table holds about 580,000 clones, about 98% found once. The sample consisted of naive CD8+ T cells sorted from blood. The receptors originated from a man in his thirties or forties in good health.

The CDR3 DNA reads TGTGCCACCAGCATAATGGGGAATGAAAAACTGTTTTTT. Translation gives CATSIMGNEKLFF. The gene calls are TRBV15 and TRBJ1-4; D unresolved. V was cut by 4 bases and J by 5 bases, with 8 bases left in between. The V gene's germline CDR1 is LNHNV and CDR2 YYDKDF (reference sequence). The CDR3 covers 13 residues.

The J gene is TRBJ2-7, the V gene TRBV2; TRBD1 agrees at 9 bases. Germline CDR1 is SNHLY and CDR2 is FYNNEI. This CDR3 contains 15 residues. Unmatched junction bases numbered 7, after V lost 4 bases and J lost 3 bases. The CDR3 DNA reads TGTGCCAGCAGTGCCTCCCGGGACAGGGACTACGAGCAGTACTTC. It specifies CASSASRDRDYEQYF.

The chain employs TRBV7-6 and TRBJ2-7, with TRBD2 matching over 10 bases. Germline lookup yields CDR1 SGHVS and CDR2 FNYEAQ. The CDR3 has 16 amino acids. Losses at the gene ends were 1 base for V and 1 base for J; bases not matched to a gene: 4. CDR3: CASSLGPSGSSYEQYF. The DNA of the CDR3 is TGTGCCAGCAGCTTAGGGCCTAGCGGGAGTTCCTACGAGCAGTACTTC.

The chain has TRBV10-3 and TRBJ2-7; TRBD2 agrees at 8 bases. With V trimmed by 7 bases and J by 0 bases, 2 bases remained unmatched. Germline CDR1 ENHRY, CDR2 SYGVKD. The CDR3 is made up of 13 amino acids. The CDR3 loop reads CAIKRENSYEQYF. The DNA of the CDR3 is TGTGCCATCAAGCGGGAGAACTCCTACGAGCAGTACTTC.

The chain has TRBV29-1 and TRBJ1-4; D is ambiguous. The CDR3 extends over 15 amino acids. Germline V gene data show CDR1 as SQVTM and CDR2 as ANQGSEA. V lost 0 bases and J 11 bases, leaving 19 bases between the germline ends. DNA of the CDR3: TGCAGCGTTGAAGATCCCCAGGCACCACAAGGGAAACTGTTTTTT. It is translated as CSVEDPQAPQGKLFF.

V and J are TRBV7-6 and TRBJ2-2, with 8 bases that match TRBD2. The CDR3 is made up of 15 amino acids. Germline trimming cut 3 bases from V and 3 bases from J; bases unmatched to any gene: 3. Germline V gene sequence: CDR1 SGHVS, CDR2 FNYEAQ. The CDR3 loop is CASSFGTSDTGELFF. The CDR3 DNA follows: TGTGCCAGCAGCTTTGGGACTAGTGACACCGGGGAGCTGTTTTTT.

A note on this clone: Distinct nucleotide sequences in the sample also encode this CDR3. This chain links TRBV7-9 with TRBJ2-7; no firm D call. The V gene's germline CDR1 is SEHNR and CDR2 FQNEAQ (reference sequence). CDR3 length equals 13 residues. V shed 3 bases and J shed 2 bases, with 8 bases lying between them. CDR3 residues: CASSLGTTYEQYF. The CDR3 DNA reads as TGTGCCAGCAGCTTGGGCACCACCTACGAGCAGTACTTC.

The chain recombines TRBV5-1 with TRBJ2-3; D call uncertain. V shed 2 bases and J shed 4 bases, with 2 bases lying between them. This CDR3 is built from 11 residues. Looked up from germline, CDR1 is SGHRS and CDR2 is YFSETQ. Here the CDR3 reads CASSFADTQYF. In DNA form, the CDR3 reads TGCGCCAGCAGCTTCGCAGATACGCAGTATTTT.

The chain combines TRBV30 with TRBJ2-3; TRBD2 aligns across 7 bases. The length of the CDR3 is 14 residues. V was pared by 2 bases and J by 4 bases, with 6 bases of the junction left unmatched. Per the germline V gene, CDR1 is GTSNPN and CDR2 is SVGIG (reference sequence). The CDR3 nucleotides read TGTGCCTGGAGTAGCGGGATCGGCGCAGATACGCAGTATTTT. The encoded protein is CAWSSGIGADTQYF. Combining the CDR3 with reference TRBV30 and TRBJ2-3 gives the whole variable domain SQTIHQWPATLVQPVGSPLSLECTVEGTSNPNLYWYRQAAGRGLQLLFYSVGIGQISSEVPQNLSASRPQDRQFILSSKKLLLSDSGFYLCAWSSGIGADTQYFGPGTRLTVL.